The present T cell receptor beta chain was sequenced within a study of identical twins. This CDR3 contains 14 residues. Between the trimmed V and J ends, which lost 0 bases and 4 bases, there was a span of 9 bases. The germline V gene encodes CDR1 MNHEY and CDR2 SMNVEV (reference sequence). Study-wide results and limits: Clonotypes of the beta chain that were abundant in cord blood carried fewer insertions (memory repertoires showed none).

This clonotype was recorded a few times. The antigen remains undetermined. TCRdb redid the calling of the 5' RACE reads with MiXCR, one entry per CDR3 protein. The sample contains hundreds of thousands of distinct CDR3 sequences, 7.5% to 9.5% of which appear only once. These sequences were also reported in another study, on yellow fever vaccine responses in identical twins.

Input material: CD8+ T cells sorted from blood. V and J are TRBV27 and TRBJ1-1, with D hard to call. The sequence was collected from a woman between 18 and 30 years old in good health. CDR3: CASSLSKVGTEAFF. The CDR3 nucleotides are TGTGCCAGCAGTTTATCAAAGGTCGGCACTGAAGCTTTCTTT.